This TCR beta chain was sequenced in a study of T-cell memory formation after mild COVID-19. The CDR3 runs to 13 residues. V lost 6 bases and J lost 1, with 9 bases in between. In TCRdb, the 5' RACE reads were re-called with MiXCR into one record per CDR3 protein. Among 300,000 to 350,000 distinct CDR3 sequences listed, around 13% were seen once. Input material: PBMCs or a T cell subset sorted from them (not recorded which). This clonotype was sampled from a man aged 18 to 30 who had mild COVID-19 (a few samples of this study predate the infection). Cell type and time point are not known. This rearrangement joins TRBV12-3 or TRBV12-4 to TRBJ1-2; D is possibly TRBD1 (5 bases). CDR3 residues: CASSYDSNYGYTF. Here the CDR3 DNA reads TGTGCCAGCAGCTACGACAGTAACTATGGCTACACCTTC.